Below are 20 T cell receptor beta chains sequenced from a single sample in a study of CD8+CD57+ T cells in acquired aplastic anemia (dated by TCRdb to between 2017 and 2018). Patients chosen for sequencing had shown expansion of CD8+CD57+ cells by flow cytometry. The sequencer listed for this sample is Illumina HiSeq 2000. Genomic DNA was used as template for profiling of TCR beta VDJ combinations and CDR3 sequences. TCRdb handled the public reads itself, with Q25 trimming in fastp and clone calling in MiXCR, and kept productive beta chains. All rows with the same CDR3 protein become a single entry with the most common DNA and genes. In this sample the table shows roughly 200,000 distinct CDR3 sequences, roughly three fifths of which occur a single time. The top ten constitute 42% of the sample. The material sequenced was sorted CD4+, CD8+, or CD8+CD57+ T cells (not recorded which) from PBMCs. These receptors originate from a human donor with aplastic anemia.

This clonotype occurred once. This chain connects TRBV2 to TRBJ2-1; D call uncertain. Per germline, CDR1 SNHLY and CDR2 FYNNEI. The CDR3 is 10 amino acids. Trimming removed 8 bases at V and 8 bases at J, with 7 bases between. Here the CDR3 DNA reads TGTGCCAGCGAGGATGATGAGCAGTTCTTC. The encoded protein is CASEDDEQFF.

The J gene is TRBJ1-2, the V gene TRBV7-2, with 12 bases lining up with TRBD1. Germline V lookup: CDR1 SGHTA, CDR2 FQGNSA. V trimming: 1 base; J trimming: 1 base; junction bases outside the gene matches: 10. The CDR3 loop spans 19 amino acids. The CDR3 reads CASSLESGQGAHLNYGYTF. The DNA for the CDR3 is TGTGCCAGCAGCTTAGAATCGGGACAGGGGGCCCACCTTAACTATGGCTACACCTTC. Using reference TRBV7-2 and TRBJ1-2 for the parts outside the CDR3, the full variable domain is GAGVSQSPSNKVTEKGKDVELRCDPISGHTALYWYRQSLGQGLEFLIYFQGNSAPDKSGLPSDRFSAERTGGSVSTLTIQRTQQEDSAVYLCASSLESGQGAHLNYGYTFGSGTRLTVV.

The chain couples TRBV7-2 to TRBJ2-2; possible D gene TRBD1, 6 bases. Germline loops: CDR1 SGHTA, CDR2 FQGNSA. The CDR3 is made up of 15 amino acids. Between the trimmed V and J ends, which lost 1 base and 4 bases, there was a span of 10 bases. The chain's CDR3 is CASSLDRDGTGELFF. Here the CDR3 DNA reads TGTGCCAGCAGCTTAGACAGGGACGGCACCGGGGAGCTGTTTTTT.

This rearrangement joins TRBV20-1 to TRBJ1-1; D is undetermined. Germline CDR1 reads DFQATT; CDR2 reads SNEGSKA (reference sequence). V gave up 4 bases and J gave up 8 bases, with 14 bases separating them. This CDR3 has 12 amino acids. This chain's CDR3 is CSAIGGTGEAFF. The DNA for the CDR3 is TGCAGTGCTATAGGTGGAACCGGGGAAGCTTTCTTT.

A few counts support this clonotype. The CDR3 region is CASVGLAGGPGETQYF. The DNA of the CDR3 is TGTGCCAGTGTGGGACTAGCGGGGGGGCCGGGAGAGACCCAGTACTTC. The rearrangement joins TRBV2 to TRBJ2-5, with TRBD2 identical over 16 bases. From germline, CDR1 is SNHLY and CDR2 FYNNEI. The CDR3 extends over 16 amino acids. The junction had 8 bases not matched to a gene; V was cut back by 9 bases and J by 4 bases. The full variable domain, rest sourced from reference TRBV2 and TRBJ2-5, is EPEVTQTPSHQVTQMGQEVILRCVPISNHLYFYWYRQILGQKVEFLVSFYNNEISEKSEIFDDQFSVERPDGSNFTLKIRSTKLEDSAMYFCASVGLAGGPGETQYFGPGTRLLVL.

The rearrangement links TRBV2 to TRBJ2-1; 15 positions agree with TRBD2. The germline V gene encodes CDR1 SNHLY and CDR2 FYNNEI. V dropped 4 bases and J dropped 8; count of bases not matched to a gene: 3. There are 15 residues in the CDR3. The CDR3 loop is CASSGTSGGAHEQFF. The CDR3 bases are TGTGCCAGCAGTGGGACTAGCGGGGGGGCTCATGAGCAGTTCTTC.

The chain couples TRBV10-1 to TRBJ2-7; tentatively, D is TRBD2 (6 bases). Germline V lookup: CDR1 WNHNN, CDR2 SYGVQD (reference sequence). The CDR3 consists of 15 residues. The V end was cut by 3 bases, the J end by 3 bases, with 15 bases between. The CDR3 here is CASSDGFGGYYEQYF. CDR3 bases: TGCGCCAGCAGTGACGGTTTTGGAGGGTACTACGAGCAGTACTTC.

This clonotype has only one observation. The chain links TRBV29-1 to TRBJ2-7; no clear D gene. V was trimmed by 0 bases and J by 2 bases, leaving 8 bases between them. The germline V gene encodes CDR1 SQVTM and CDR2 ANQGSEA. The CDR3 consists of 13 residues. DNA of the CDR3: TGCAGCGTTGAAGATGACTCAGCCTACGAGCAGTACTTC. The encoded protein is CSVEDDSAYEQYF.

The count of this clonotype is one. This sequence joins TRBV9 and TRBJ2-6; D may be TRBD1 (6 bases). The V end lost 0 bases, the J end lost 2 bases, and 9 bases lay between the germline ends. Germline V CDR1 and CDR2: SGDLS, YYNGEE. This CDR3 is built from 16 residues. The CDR3 sequence: CASSVVTGAGANVLTF. CDR3 nucleotide sequence: TGTGCCAGCAGCGTAGTGACAGGTGCTGGGGCCAACGTCCTGACTTTC.

V and J are TRBV20-1 and TRBJ2-7, with 9 bases aligning to TRBD2. The CDR3 loop spans 14 amino acids. Germline loops: CDR1 DFQATT, CDR2 SNEGSKA (reference sequence). The ends lost 1 base at V and 2 bases at J; junction bases unmatched: 3. The CDR3 nucleotides are TGCAGTGCTAGAGTACTAGCGGGTACCTACGAGCAGTACTTC. As protein: CSARVLAGTYEQYF.

The CDR3 here is CAREQLAGDGDTQYF. CDR3 coding DNA: TGTGCCAGAGAACAACTAGCGGGGGATGGAGATACGCAGTATTTT. The chain is built from TRBV2 and TRBJ2-3; 11 nucleotides align to TRBD2. With 9 bases clipped from V and 5 bases from J, the junction kept 10 bases outside the gene matches. The CDR3 is 15 amino acids. Looked up from germline, CDR1 is SNHLY and CDR2 is FYNNEI.

For this clonotype: This sequence may be a read error, since a much larger clone differs from it by one base. The chain links TRBV7-2 to TRBJ1-2, with D possibly TRBD1 on 5 matching bases. The CDR3 covers 14 residues. The V gene's germline CDR1 is SGHTA and CDR2 FQGNSA. The CDR3 DNA reads TGTGCCATCAGCTTAGTTGGGACGAACTATGGCTACACCTTC. Amino acids: CAISLVGTNYGYTF.

The J gene is TRBJ2-1, the V gene TRBV24-1; 8 nucleotides agree with TRBD1. This CDR3 spans 17 amino acids. After removal of 3 bases from V and 4 bases from J, the junction contained 10 bases not matched to a gene. Germline V CDR1 and CDR2: KGHDR, SFDVKD. CDR3 region: CATSDHARGLYYNEQFF. The CDR3 coding sequence is TGTGCCACCAGTGATCATGCCAGGGGGCTATATTACAATGAGCAGTTCTTC.

This clonotype was counted a few times. V and J are TRBV10-2 and TRBJ1-1, with D hard to call. Trimming took off 0 bases at V and 1 base at J, with 9 bases between the two ends. Germline CDR1 WSHSY, CDR2 SAAADI. CDR3 length equals 15 residues. This chain's CDR3 is CASSESPLTNTEAFF. The CDR3 DNA follows: TGCGCCAGCAGTGAGTCTCCTCTTACGAACACTGAAGCTTTCTTT.

This clonotype was found a few times. The rearrangement uses TRBV10-3 and TRBJ2-7, with D perhaps matching TRBD1 or TRBD2 (5 bases each). The CDR3 extends over 12 amino acids. Germline V gives CDR1 ENHRY, CDR2 SYGVKD. Trimming left V 10 bases short and J 3 bases short, with 13 bases between. The CDR3 DNA is TGTGCCACCGGGACCTCGGTCTACGAGCAGTACTTC. Amino acids: CATGTSVYEQYF.

The J gene is TRBJ1-1, the V gene TRBV10-3; a possible D gene is TRBD1 (5 bases). CDR1 is ENHRY and CDR2 is SYGVKD in the germline V gene. This CDR3 is 13 amino acids long. V gave up 10 bases and J gave up 1 base, with 13 bases separating them. The CDR3 loop is CASRTQKNTEAFF. The CDR3 nucleotides read TGTGCCAGCAGGACACAAAAGAACACTGAAGCTTTCTTT.

This clonotype occurred once. This chain connects TRBV19 to TRBJ2-5; 10 nucleotides match TRBD2. The CDR3 totals 14 residues. With 6 bases clipped from V and 2 bases from J, the junction kept 3 bases outside the gene matches. Germline V CDR1 and CDR2: LNHDA, SQIVND (reference sequence). The CDR3 bases are TGTGCCAGTAGACCAGCGGGAGGGCAAGAGACCCAGTACTTC. Translated, it gives CASRPAGGQETQYF.

This chain joins TRBV10-3 and TRBJ2-2; 13 bases line up with TRBD2. The length of the CDR3 is 17 residues. In germline, CDR1 is ENHRY, CDR2 SYGVKD. Trimming cost V 8 bases and J 1 base; bases outside gene matches: 7. This CDR3 is CAISRTSGGENTGELFF. The CDR3 DNA is TGTGCCATCTCCCGGACTAGCGGGGGTGAGAACACCGGGGAGCTGTTTTTT.

The chain employs TRBV5-1 and TRBJ2-2; the match to TRBD1 covers 8 bases. CDR3 size: 15 residues. V lost 4 bases to trimming and J lost 6 bases; unmatched junction nucleotides: 8. Germline assignment: CDR1 SGHRS and CDR2 YFSETQ. The CDR3 loop reads CASSVSGGAPGELFF. The CDR3 bases are TGCGCCAGCAGCGTATCAGGGGGCGCCCCCGGGGAGCTGTTTTTT. The full variable domain, rest sourced from reference TRBV5-1 and TRBJ2-2, is KAGVTQTPRYLIKTRGQQVTLSCSPISGHRSVSWYQQTPGQGLQFLFEYFSETQRNKGNFPGRFSGRQFSNSRSEMNVSTLELGDSALYLCASSVSGGAPGELFFGEGSRLTVL.

The chain recombines TRBV2 with TRBJ2-7; perhaps D is TRBD1 or TRBD2 (5 bases each). Germline-derived CDR1 and CDR2 are SNHLY and FYNNEI. The V and J ends lost 6 bases and 7 bases respectively, with 19 bases between them. The length of the CDR3 is 14 residues. In DNA, the CDR3 is TGTGCCAGCAGCCGGGCAGGGATTTGGGAGGAGCAGTACTTC. This sequence encodes CASSRAGIWEEQYF.